This T cell receptor (beta chain) stems from a study of cytomegalovirus exposure and HLA in healthy donors. Germline V gives CDR1 MNHNS, CDR2 SASEGT. V gave up 5 bases and J gave up 0 bases; unmatched junction bases: 1. The CDR3 totals 15 residues. The PCR was carried out with 60 Vbeta primers and 13 Jbeta primers. Using immunoSEQ multiplex PCR, the repertoire was profiled, and TCRdb retains in-frame clones only, with some absent. The repertoire table contains under 200,000 clones. Comment on this clone: This specimen includes other DNA sequences encoding the same CDR3.

The sequenced material came from PBMCs. The genes are TRBV6-1 and TRBJ1-3; 10 bases are a match to TRBD1. This sequence originates from a man aged 25 to 45 in good health and CMV-seronegative. DNA for the CDR3: TGTGCCAGCAGTAGGGACAGGGGCTCTGGAAACACCATATATTTT. Its translation is CASSRDRGSGNTIYF.